The sequence of this T cell receptor (beta chain) was determined in a study of cytotoxic CD8 clonotypes in ibrutinib-treated CLL. In the study overall: The subjects consisted of 11 to 12 relapsed/refractory and more than 14 treatment-naive individuals, with 17 to 18 IGHV unmutated.

Trimming cost V 5 bases and J 4 bases, with 12 bases left between them. Germline values: CDR1 MNHEY, CDR2 SMNVEV (reference sequence). The CDR3 is made up of 14 amino acids. Clones were read by immunoSEQ multiplex PCR, and TCRdb kept only the in-frame ones, dropping some. The sample consists of about 200,000 clones, roughly three quarters of them appearing once. The sequencing here drew on PBMCs, taken after 12 months of ibrutinib treatment. This sequence was found in a human donor with chronic lymphocytic leukemia. The V call is TRBV27, the J call TRBJ1-3; D might be TRBD1 (6 bases). CDR3 DNA sequence: TGTGCCAGCAGTCCTCAGGGGATAGGAAACACCATATATTTT. Protein: CASSPQGIGNTIYF.